This T cell receptor beta chain originates from a study of blood T cell repertoires in COVID-19. Study context: The United States, Italy and Spain supplied acute and convalescent COVID-19 samples.

V lost 2 bases and J lost 3, with 11 bases in between. The V gene's germline CDR1 is SGHRS and CDR2 YFSETQ. The CDR3 sequence is 15 residues long. In the source study's methods: Reference gene primer amplification gave nucleated cell count estimates. TCRdb's copy holds only in-frame clones and misses some; the assay was immunoSEQ multiplex PCR. Clone size and V and J calls were adopted from that table, with D and trimming inferred from the DNA. In the table there are about 49,000 clones, roughly 86% of which are singletons. The source is a man in his forties with active COVID-19. The sequencing input was peripheral blood. The rearrangement uses TRBV5-1 and TRBJ2-2, with a possible D match to TRBD1 (6 bases). The CDR3, as DNA: TGCGCCAGCAGCTTCAGGGGCCTACACACCGGGGAGCTGTTTTTT. Protein product: CASSFRGLHTGELFF. The variable domain in full, completed from reference TRBV5-1 and TRBJ2-2, reads KAGVTQTPRYLIKTRGQQVTLSCSPISGHRSVSWYQQTPGQGLQFLFEYFSETQRNKGNFPGRFSGRQFSNSRSEMNVSTLELGDSALYLCASSFRGLHTGELFFGEGSRLTVL.